Shown below are 26 T cell receptor beta chains from a single sample sequenced in a study of STAT5B mutations in CD4+ large granular lymphocyte leukemia. Measured with immunoSEQ multiplex PCR; TCRdb has only the in-frame clones, and not every one. The sample holds roughly 34,000 clones, less than 85% seen once. Sample: CD4+ T cells from blood buffy coats. Receptors originate from a human donor in good health.

V is TRBV6-6 and J is TRBJ1-1, with D hard to call. CDR3 length: 14 amino acids. Germline V gene sequence: CDR1 MNHNY, CDR2 SVGAGI (reference sequence). The V end lost 8 bases, the J end lost 1 base, and 14 bases lay between the germline ends. CDR3 region: CASRVEGQNTEAFF. CDR3 sequence (DNA): TGTGCCAGCCGGGTGGAGGGTCAGAACACTGAAGCTTTCTTT.

This chain joins TRBV7-2 and TRBJ1-1, with D hard to call. The CDR3 is 15 residues long. Germline CDR1 reads SGHTA; CDR2 reads FQGNSA. With 0 bases removed from V and 0 bases from J, the gap between germline ends came to 8 bases. The CDR3 sequence: CASSLASLLNTEAFF. Here the CDR3 DNA reads TGTGCCAGCAGCTTAGCCAGTCTACTGAACACTGAAGCTTTCTTT.

This chain connects TRBV4-3 to TRBJ1-5; no clear D gene. Germline V CDR1 and CDR2: LGHNA, YSLEER. The CDR3 covers 13 residues. With 0 bases removed from V and 4 bases from J, the gap between germline ends came to 4 bases. CDR3 region: CASSQDGNQPQHF. Here the CDR3 DNA reads TGCGCCAGCAGCCAAGACGGAAATCAGCCCCAGCATTTT.

CDR3 sequence reads: CASSLGRGGEQYF. The CDR3 nucleotides are TGCGCCAGCAGCTTGGGCAGGGGAGGCGAGCAGTACTTC. The chain has TRBV5-1 and TRBJ2-7, with D perhaps assigned TRBD1 or TRBD2 (6 bases each). Germline V gene sequence: CDR1 SGHRS, CDR2 YFSETQ. This CDR3 is 13 amino acids long. V lost 0 bases to trimming and J lost 6 bases, with 10 bases between them.

This clone was recorded a few times. The chain combines TRBV29-1 with TRBJ1-1; 9 positions agree with TRBD1. Trimming removed 6 bases from V and 4 bases from J; junction bases left unmatched: 12. There are 15 residues in the CDR3. Germline assignment: CDR1 SQVTM and CDR2 ANQGSEA. The CDR3 is CSVSGTGTGGTEAFF. CDR3 coding DNA: TGCAGCGTCTCGGGGACAGGGACTGGGGGCACTGAAGCTTTCTTT.

The CDR3 here is CASSTQSGTLSTTTNEKLFF. The CDR3 nucleotides read TGTGCCAGCTCAACACAGTCAGGGACGCTCTCTACGACGACTAATGAAAAACTGTTTTTT. The chain joins TRBV18 to TRBJ1-4; possible D gene TRBD1, 5 bases. The length of the CDR3 is 20 residues. Trimming stripped 5 bases from V and 2 bases from J, with 27 bases between. CDR1 and CDR2 from the germline V gene are KGHSH and LQKENI.

The chain recombines TRBV19 with TRBJ1-2; TRBD1 aligns across 8 bases. The V gene end was trimmed by 7 bases and the J gene end by 4 bases; junction bases not matched to a gene: 29. Germline loops: CDR1 LNHDA, CDR2 SQIVND (reference sequence). The CDR3 extends over 21 amino acids. The CDR3 DNA follows: TGTGCCAGTACCGGAGACAGGGGCTCGCTCAATCCAAGTGGGTGGGCCTATGGCTACACCTTC. Translating gives CASTGDRGSLNPSGWAYGYTF.

This clone was observed once. This chain connects TRBV1 to TRBJ2-3; no check of the table's D call, TRBD2, against the DNA was made. TRBV1 is deemed a pseudogene. There are 15 residues in the CDR3. CDR3 protein: CTSRQLAGSSDTQYF. The CDR3 nucleotides are TGCACCAGCAGACAACTAGCGGGGTCGTCTGATACGCAGTATTTT.

This clone has just a few counts. CDR3 amino acids: CASSPSNLQPQHF. DNA for the CDR3: TGTGCCAGCTCACCATCAAACCTTCAGCCCCAGCATTTT. The chain joins TRBV18 to TRBJ1-5; D gene ambiguous. Germline CDR1 KGHSH, CDR2 LQKENI. V lost 2 bases and J lost 6, with 8 bases in between. The CDR3 is 13 residues long. The full variable domain, completed using reference TRBV18 and TRBJ1-5, is NAGVMQNPRHLVRRRGQEARLRCSPMKGHSHVYWYRQLPEEGLKFMVYLQKENIIDESGMPKERFSAEFPKEGPSILRIQQVVRGDSAAYFCASSPSNLQPQHFGDGTRLSIL.

The chain is built from TRBV7-9 and TRBJ2-2, with TRBD1 as a possible D gene (5 bases). The CDR3 length is 15 residues. The V gene lost 6 bases and the J gene lost 5 bases, with 16 bases spanning the gap. Germline CDR1 SEHNR, CDR2 FQNEAQ (reference sequence). CDR3 coding DNA: TGTGCCAGCAGACCTACAAGGGCAGGGACCGGGGAGCTGTTTTTT. It yields the protein CASRPTRAGTGELFF.

The V and J genes are TRBV7-8 and TRBJ2-7; D is uncertain. This CDR3 region has 14 residues. Germline V lookup: CDR1 SGHVS, CDR2 FQNEAQ. Trimming pared 2 bases from V and 2 bases from J, leaving 10 bases between. CDR3 protein: CASSLRLGTYEQYF. As DNA, the CDR3 is TGTGCCAGCAGCTTACGGCTAGGGACCTACGAGCAGTACTTC.

This clone appeared a single time. The V call is TRBV2, the J call TRBJ1-5; D is uncertain. CDR1 and CDR2 from the germline V gene are SNHLY and FYNNEI. Trimming stripped 3 bases from V and 1 base from J, with 7 bases between. CDR3 length equals 14 residues. The CDR3 sequence: CASSDRVSNQPQHF. The CDR3 coding sequence is TGTGCCAGCAGTGACCGGGTCAGCAATCAGCCCCAGCATTTT.

This clone was picked up one time. At one boundary the junction diverges from the germline segment, which might be a read error. The rearrangement uses TRBV7-7 and TRBJ2-3, with 7 bases fitting TRBD1. The length of the CDR3 is 15 residues. From germline, CDR1 is SSHAT and CDR2 FNYEAQ (reference sequence). The CDR3 loop reads CASSLGGQYTDTQYF. In DNA, the CDR3 is TGTGCTAGCAGCTTAGGGGGACAGTACACAGATACGCAGTATTTT.

The gene calls are TRBV19 and TRBJ1-1; 8 nucleotides line up with TRBD1. The J segment lost 0 bases and the V segment lost 7 bases, leaving 13 bases of the junction unmatched. Germline V gives CDR1 LNHDA, CDR2 SQIVND (reference sequence). CDR3 length equals 17 residues. CDR3 DNA: TGTGCCAGTAAAACCCACGGACAGGGTAGGCTGAACACTGAAGCTTTCTTT. This sequence encodes CASKTHGQGRLNTEAFF. Variable domain in full (rest from reference TRBV19 and TRBJ1-1): DGGITQSPKYLFRKEGQNVTLSCEQNLNHDAMYWYRQDPGQGLRLIYYSQIVNDFQKGDIAEGYSVSREKKESFPLTVTSAQKNPTAFYLCASKTHGQGRLNTEAFFGQGTRLTVV.

This clone was found once. This sequence joins TRBV5-8 and TRBJ2-5; the D gene is possibly TRBD2 (7 bases). Trimming shortened V by 4 bases and J by 2 bases, and 18 bases separated the two germline ends. This CDR3 is 16 amino acids long. Germline assignment: CDR1 SGHTS and CDR2 YDEGEE. For the CDR3, the DNA is TGTGCCAGCAGCCTGTGGGGGGGGCGCAGGCAAGAGACCCAGTACTTC. Encoded protein: CASSLWGGRRQETQYF. Combining the CDR3 with reference TRBV5-8 and TRBJ2-5 gives the whole variable domain EAGVTQSPTHLIKTRGQQATLRCSPISGHTSVYWYQQALGLGLQFLLWYDEGEERNRGNFPPRFSGRQFPNYSSELNVNALELEDSALYLCASSLWGGRRQETQYFGPGTRLLVL.

The rearrangement uses TRBV7-6 and TRBJ2-7; D is perhaps TRBD2 (6 bases). Germline CDR1 SGHVS, CDR2 FNYEAQ. This CDR3 has 14 residues. V lost 0 bases to trimming and J lost 4 bases, with 10 bases between them. DNA for the CDR3: TGTGCCAGCAGCTTAGCGGAGGGGCGGTACGAGCAGTACTTC. The encoded protein is CASSLAEGRYEQYF.

The V and J genes are TRBV7-9 and TRBJ1-2, with D perhaps matching TRBD1 (5 bases). The germline gives CDR1 SEHNR, CDR2 FQNEAQ (reference sequence). V lost 6 bases, J lost 8 bases, and 16 bases lay in between. The CDR3 has 13 residues. The CDR3 DNA follows: TGTGCCAGCAGACAAGGGGCCGGGAAAGGCTACACCTTC. This encodes CASRQGAGKGYTF.

The chain combines TRBV9 with TRBJ1-1; 7 bases fit TRBD1. The CDR3 is 16 residues long. Per the germline V gene, CDR1 is SGDLS and CDR2 is YYNGEE. V lost 0 bases to trimming and J lost 6 bases; unmatched junction nucleotides: 11. CDR3 bases: TGTGCCAGCAGCGTAGCCGCGGAGGGGGCTTTGGCTGAAGCTTTCTTT. Translated, it gives CASSVAAEGALAEAFF.

The rearrangement links TRBV19 to TRBJ2-3; D not resolved. This CDR3 spans 13 amino acids. Looked up from germline, CDR1 is LNHDA and CDR2 is SQIVND (reference sequence). Trimming stripped 4 bases from V and 0 bases from J, with 5 bases between. The CDR3 here is CASSKGSTDTQYF. The CDR3 bases are TGTGCCAGTAGTAAAGGGAGCACAGATACGCAGTATTTT. Full variable domain (missing parts from reference TRBV19 and TRBJ2-3): DGGITQSPKYLFRKEGQNVTLSCEQNLNHDAMYWYRQDPGQGLRLIYYSQIVNDFQKGDIAEGYSVSREKKESFPLTVTSAQKNPTAFYLCASSKGSTDTQYFGPGTRLTVL.

V usage is TRBV5-1 and J usage is TRBJ2-1; 11 bases are a match to TRBD1. J gave up 8 bases and V 0 bases, and 7 bases lay outside the gene matches. The length of the CDR3 is 16 residues. Germline V gives CDR1 SGHRS, CDR2 YFSETQ. CDR3 region: CASSLGGTGGFDEQFF. For the CDR3, the DNA is TGCGCCAGCAGCTTGGGGGGGACAGGGGGTTTCGATGAGCAGTTCTTC.

Comments on this clone: Different DNA sequences within this sample yield the same CDR3. V is TRBV5-1 and J is TRBJ1-4; the D gene is possibly TRBD1 (6 bases). V lost 0 bases and J 8 bases, leaving 11 bases between the germline ends. This CDR3 has 14 amino acids. Germline lookup yields CDR1 SGHRS and CDR2 YFSETQ. CDR3 DNA sequence: TGCGCCAGCAGCTTGGGGGGGGCTGGCGAAAAACTGTTTTTT. Amino acid sequence: CASSLGGAGEKLFF.

The J gene is TRBJ2-3, the V gene TRBV19; possible D gene TRBD2, 7 bases. V lost 3 bases and J lost 5, with 15 bases in between. This CDR3 region has 15 residues. The germline CDR1 and CDR2 sequences are LNHDA and SQIVND (reference sequence). This CDR3 is CASSMTGTGGDTQYF. Written as DNA, the CDR3 is TGTGCCAGTAGTATGACAGGAACGGGAGGAGATACGCAGTATTTT. Combining the CDR3 with reference TRBV19 and TRBJ2-3 gives the whole variable domain DGGITQSPKYLFRKEGQNVTLSCEQNLNHDAMYWYRQDPGQGLRLIYYSQIVNDFQKGDIAEGYSVSREKKESFPLTVTSAQKNPTAFYLCASSMTGTGGDTQYFGPGTRLTVL.

The V gene is TRBV7-2, the J gene TRBJ2-3; TRBD1 matches 9 bases. The CDR3 sequence is 16 residues long. Germline loops: CDR1 SGHTA, CDR2 FQGNSA. Trimming cost V 2 bases and J 1 base; bases outside gene matches: 4. The CDR3 DNA reads as TGTGCCAGCAGCTTATTCTGGACAGGGGGCACAGATACGCAGTATTTT. Its translation: CASSLFWTGGTDTQYF.

The genes are TRBV5-1 and TRBJ2-5, with D perhaps matching TRBD2 (7 bases). V dropped 4 bases and J dropped 4 bases, with 14 bases sitting between them. This CDR3 spans 14 amino acids. CDR1 is SGHRS and CDR2 is YFSETQ in the germline V gene. CDR3 loop: CASSTYREGETQYF. The CDR3 DNA follows: TGCGCCAGCAGCACCTACAGGGAGGGAGAGACCCAGTACTTC.

The chain couples TRBV6-1 to TRBJ1-2, with unresolved D. The ends were cut back, 2 bases at V and 4 bases at J, with 14 bases in the middle. The length of the CDR3 is 15 residues. Germline V gene data show CDR1 as MNHNS and CDR2 as SASEGT. CDR3 nucleotides: TGTGCCAGCAGTGAAATGGGCAAAGGGCCCTATGGCTACACCTTC. This sequence encodes CASSEMGKGPYGYTF.

V gene TRBV2 combines with J gene TRBJ1-1; the D is unclear. V was cut by 0 bases and J by 11 bases, with 10 bases left in between. The CDR3 totals 12 residues. CDR1 SNHLY and CDR2 FYNNEI come from the germline V gene. The CDR3, as DNA: TGTGCCAGCAGTGAAGCGAAGGGCAGCGCTTTCTTT. Its translation is CASSEAKGSAFF.